This T cell receptor beta chain was observed in a study of blood T cell repertoires in COVID-19. V shed 3 bases and J shed 4 bases, with 12 bases lying between them. CDR3 length: 14 amino acids. The germline CDR1 and CDR2 sequences are SQVTM and ANQGSEA. Libraries were prepared by immunoSEQ multiplex PCR; TCRdb keeps only in-frame clonotypes and omits some of them. The table records 650,000 to 800,000 clones, 70% to 90% of them present only once. This clonotype originated in a woman aged 18 to 35 with acute or convalescent COVID-19. The gene calls are TRBV29-1 and TRBJ1-4; D is unresolved. Sequenced input: peripheral blood. The CDR3 DNA reads TGCAGCGTTGATAATTCCCTAGATAATGAAAAACTGTTTTTT. Its translation is CSVDNSLDNEKLFF.